Below are 24 T cell receptor beta chains sequenced from a single sample in a study of cytomegalovirus exposure and HLA in healthy donors. Sequenced by immunoSEQ multiplex PCR; TCRdb stores in-frame clones only, minus some. The data contain fewer than 90,000 clones, approximately 95% of them singletons. Sequenced: PBMCs. The receptors were sampled from a woman younger than 35 in good health and CMV-seropositive.

The chain carries TRBV4-3 and TRBJ2-2; no reliable D call. Germline V gene data show CDR1 as LGHNA and CDR2 as YSLEER. Trimming took 1 base from V and 0 from J, leaving 12 bases between them. The CDR3 runs to 17 residues. The CDR3 protein is CASSQAPGLANTGELFF. DNA of the CDR3: TGCGCCAGCAGCCAAGCCCCAGGTCTCGCGAACACCGGGGAGCTGTTTTTT.

In DNA form, the CDR3 reads TGTGCCAGCACCCCGGGGAACGGCTACAATGAGCAGTTCTTC. Amino acid sequence: CASTPGNGYNEQFF. The rearrangement joins TRBV11-2 to TRBJ2-1; tentatively, D is TRBD2 (5 bases). The CDR3 loop spans 14 amino acids. Germline CDR1 and CDR2: SGHAT and FQNNGV. The ends were cut back, 7 bases at V and 3 bases at J, with 13 bases in the middle.

The rearrangement joins TRBV27 to TRBJ1-6, with a tentative D call TRBD1 (5 bases). Looked up from germline, CDR1 is MNHEY and CDR2 is SMNVEV (reference sequence). The CDR3 totals 14 residues. Trimming took off 2 bases at V and 8 bases at J, with 10 bases between the two ends. The CDR3 protein is CASSLNGGDSPLHF. In DNA, the CDR3 is TGTGCCAGCAGTTTAAACGGGGGGGATTCACCCCTCCACTTT.

V gene TRBV28 combines with J gene TRBJ2-1; 11 nucleotides align to TRBD1. From germline, CDR1 is MDHEN and CDR2 SYDVKM. CDR3 length: 15 amino acids. Germline trimming cut 5 bases from V and 6 bases from J; bases unmatched to any gene: 6. CDR3 protein: CASSRPGTGGNEQFF. As DNA, the CDR3 is TGTGCCAGCAGTCGTCCCGGGACAGGGGGCAATGAGCAGTTCTTC. Full variable domain (outside the CDR3, taken from reference TRBV28 and TRBJ2-1): DVKVTQSSRYLVKRTGEKVFLECVQDMDHENMFWYRQDPGLGLRLIYFSYDVKMKEKGDIPEGYSVSREKKERFSLILESASTNQTSMYLCASSRPGTGGNEQFFGPGTRLTVL.

The CDR3 sequence: CASSPGLALDEQFF. In DNA form, the CDR3 reads TGTGCCAGCAGCCCCGGGCTAGCTCTCGATGAGCAGTTCTTC. The V gene is TRBV7-3, the J gene TRBJ2-1; possible D gene TRBD2, 5 bases. CDR3 size: 14 residues. Trimming took 5 bases from V and 8 from J, leaving 16 bases between them. Per the germline V gene, CDR1 is SGHTA and CDR2 is FQGTGA.

This chain uses TRBV7-9 with TRBJ2-7; D gene ambiguous. Germline CDR1 is SEHNR and CDR2 is FQNEAQ (reference sequence). V lost 4 bases and J 2 bases, leaving 6 bases between the germline ends. The CDR3 totals 12 residues. This chain's CDR3 is CASSSTTYEQYF. The DNA of the CDR3 is TGTGCCAGCAGCTCCACAACCTACGAGCAGTACTTC. Supplemented by reference TRBV7-9 and TRBJ2-7, the full variable domain reads DTGVSQNPRHKITKRGQNVTFRCDPISEHNRLYWYRQTLGQGPEFLTYFQNEAQLEKSRLLSDRFSAERPKGSFSTLEIQRTEQGDSAMYLCASSSTTYEQYFGPGTRLTVT.

The chain uses TRBV7-7 and TRBJ1-1, with D perhaps TRBD1 (5 bases). The CDR3 runs to 14 residues. CDR1 is SSHAT, CDR2 FNYEAQ, per germline (reference sequence). V lost 7 bases and J lost 0, with 12 bases in between. CDR3 DNA: TGTGCCAGCACGCGACAGACCATGAACACTGAAGCTTTCTTT. Encoded protein: CASTRQTMNTEAFF.

Written as DNA, the CDR3 is TGTGCCAGCAGTTTATTAGGGGGCAAGAACACTGAAGCTTTCTTT. Amino acids: CASSLLGGKNTEAFF. The chain joins TRBV28 to TRBJ1-1; 7 nucleotides line up with TRBD1. Germline V gene sequence: CDR1 MDHEN, CDR2 SYDVKM. The junction had 3 bases not matched to a gene; V was cut back by 1 base and J by 1 base. The CDR3 has 15 residues. Filled out from reference TRBV28 and TRBJ1-1, the complete variable domain reads DVKVTQSSRYLVKRTGEKVFLECVQDMDHENMFWYRQDPGLGLRLIYFSYDVKMKEKGDIPEGYSVSREKKERFSLILESASTNQTSMYLCASSLLGGKNTEAFFGQGTRLTVV.

This sequence joins TRBV18 and TRBJ2-1; 11 positions agree with TRBD1. This CDR3 comprises 15 residues. V lost 5 bases and J lost 9; bases outside the gene matches: 9. Germline V lookup: CDR1 KGHSH, CDR2 LQKENI. CDR3 nucleotide sequence: TGTGCCAGCTCATCAAGGACAGGGGGCGAATTTGAGCAGTTCTTC. It codes for CASSSRTGGEFEQFF. The variable domain in full, completed from reference TRBV18 and TRBJ2-1, reads NAGVMQNPRHLVRRRGQEARLRCSPMKGHSHVYWYRQLPEEGLKFMVYLQKENIIDESGMPKERFSAEFPKEGPSILRIQQVVRGDSAAYFCASSSRTGGEFEQFFGPGTRLTVL.

The genes are TRBV10-3 and TRBJ1-5; 7 nucleotides match TRBD1. With V trimmed by 3 bases and J by 4 bases, 3 bases remained unmatched. The germline V gene has CDR1 ENHRY and CDR2 SYGVKD. This CDR3 is built from 14 residues. The CDR3: CAISDRQGNQPQHF. CDR3 bases: TGTGCCATCAGTGATAGACAGGGAAATCAGCCCCAGCATTTT.

This chain joins TRBV5-1 and TRBJ1-1, with D perhaps matching TRBD1 (5 bases). Trimming removed 4 bases from V and 0 bases from J, with 10 bases in between. CDR3 length: 14 amino acids. The germline V gene has CDR1 SGHRS and CDR2 YFSETQ. The CDR3 here is CASSPDTLNTEAFF. The CDR3 DNA reads TGCGCCAGCAGCCCGGACACGCTGAACACTGAAGCTTTCTTT.

The CDR3 here is CASSYWKGSSREQYF. The CDR3 bases are TGTGCCAGCAGTTACTGGAAGGGGTCCTCTAGGGAGCAGTACTTC. This rearrangement joins TRBV6-6 to TRBJ2-7; D is possibly TRBD1 (5 bases). The CDR3 is made up of 15 amino acids. The germline gives CDR1 MNHNY, CDR2 SVGAGI (reference sequence). Trimming left V 1 base short and J 7 bases short, with 17 bases between.

The genes are TRBV28 and TRBJ2-3; TRBD1 aligns across 10 bases. The CDR3 length is 15 residues. The V gene's germline CDR1 is MDHEN and CDR2 SYDVKM. V trimming: 8 bases; J trimming: 3 bases; junction bases outside the gene matches: 8. This CDR3 reads CASRTGGQGTDTQYF. CDR3 bases: TGTGCCAGCCGAACGGGGGGACAGGGGACAGATACGCAGTATTTT.

This clone has only a few counts. The chain carries TRBV10-3 and TRBJ1-2, with 8 positions matching TRBD1. Germline V gene sequence: CDR1 ENHRY, CDR2 SYGVKD. The CDR3 totals 15 residues. Trimming cost V 2 bases and J 4 bases; bases outside gene matches: 6. CDR3 DNA sequence: TGTGCCATCAGTGAGGGACAGGGTCTCGTCTATGGCTACACCTTC. This gives the protein CAISEGQGLVYGYTF.

This chain joins TRBV28 and TRBJ1-5; possibly TRBD1 for D (5 bases). V shed 3 bases and J shed 2 bases, with 20 bases lying between them. Germline values: CDR1 MDHEN, CDR2 SYDVKM. The CDR3 spans 18 residues. The CDR3 sequence is CASSFGIRGRDGNQPQHF. DNA for the CDR3: TGTGCCAGCAGTTTTGGGATTCGGGGGAGGGACGGCAATCAGCCCCAGCATTTT.

V usage is TRBV7-9 and J usage is TRBJ1-3, with 7 bases aligning to TRBD1. CDR1 and CDR2 (germline): SEHNR, FQNEAQ (reference sequence). The CDR3 loop spans 18 amino acids. With V trimmed by 2 bases and J by 0 bases, 10 bases remained unmatched. The CDR3 bases are TGTGCCAGCAGCTTACGTCGGAACAGGGGCTACTCTGGAAACACCATATATTTT. Residues: CASSLRRNRGYSGNTIYF.

The rearrangement uses TRBV28 and TRBJ1-3; D is ambiguous. Germline loops: CDR1 MDHEN, CDR2 SYDVKM. The CDR3 contains 15 residues. Trimming pared 4 bases from V and 1 base from J, leaving 11 bases between. The CDR3 DNA reads TGTGCCAGCAGTTCACGGTGGAGGTCTGGAAACACCATATATTTT. This translates into CASSSRWRSGNTIYF.

J is TRBJ1-1 and V is TRBV7-2, with D maybe TRBD1 (6 bases). This CDR3 is built from 13 residues. V was trimmed by 4 bases and J by 1 base, leaving 7 bases between them. Germline CDR1 is SGHTA and CDR2 is FQGNSA. The CDR3 loop is CASSSDRNTEAFF. The DNA for the CDR3 is TGTGCCAGCAGCTCGGACAGGAACACTGAAGCTTTCTTT.

The chain employs TRBV9 and TRBJ2-2, with 8 bases matching TRBD1. This CDR3 has 16 residues. Germline V gene sequence: CDR1 SGDLS, CDR2 YYNGEE. The junction had 11 bases not matched to a gene; V was cut back by 4 bases and J by 6 bases. The CDR3 sequence is CASSPRTGSVAGELFF. The CDR3 DNA reads TGTGCCAGCAGCCCACGGACAGGGTCGGTGGCCGGGGAGCTGTTTTTT.

This clone came up once. The chain carries TRBV19 and TRBJ1-1, with 7 nucleotides matching TRBD1. After removal of 4 bases from V and 5 bases from J, the junction contained 7 bases not matched to a gene. The CDR3 has 14 amino acids. Germline CDR1 reads LNHDA; CDR2 reads SQIVND (reference sequence). CDR3 bases: TGTGCCAGTAGTACCAGGGGGGTTTTTACTGAAGCTTTCTTT. Its protein product is CASSTRGVFTEAFF. The full variable domain, its missing parts supplied by reference TRBV19 and TRBJ1-1, is DGGITQSPKYLFRKEGQNVTLSCEQNLNHDAMYWYRQDPGQGLRLIYYSQIVNDFQKGDIAEGYSVSREKKESFPLTVTSAQKNPTAFYLCASSTRGVFTEAFFGQGTRLTVV.

The rearrangement joins TRBV5-6 to TRBJ2-5; D perhaps matches TRBD1 (5 bases). The germline V gene has CDR1 SGHDT and CDR2 YYEEEE. Trimming took 4 bases from V and 5 from J, leaving 12 bases between them. The CDR3 has 13 amino acids. CDR3 in DNA: TGTGCCAGCAGCACGACAGCTGGGGAGACCCAGTACTTC. Residues: CASSTTAGETQYF.

V gene TRBV11-3 combines with J gene TRBJ2-7; 11 bases map to TRBD2. The ends lost 5 bases at V and 4 bases at J; junction bases unmatched: 10. The CDR3 length is 16 residues. The germline gives CDR1 SGHNT, CDR2 YENEEA. CDR3 DNA: TGTGCCAGCAGCAAATCTAGCGGGAGGACCTTTTACGAGCAGTACTTC. Translated, it gives CASSKSSGRTFYEQYF.

The chain couples TRBV11-1 to TRBJ1-2; D ambiguous. The length of the CDR3 is 15 residues. CDR1 is SGHAT, CDR2 FQDESV, per germline (reference sequence). The ends were cut back, 0 bases at V and 1 base at J, with 9 bases in the middle. CDR3 sequence: CASSLAPGGNYGYTF. As DNA, the CDR3 is TGTGCCAGCAGCTTAGCTCCGGGAGGTAACTATGGCTACACCTTC. The full variable domain, with the rest looked up from reference TRBV11-1 and TRBJ1-2, is EAEVAQSPRYKITEKSQAVAFWCDPISGHATLYWYRQILGQGPELLVQFQDESVVDDSQLPKDRFSAERLKGVDSTLKIQPAELGDSAMYLCASSLAPGGNYGYTFGSGTRLTVV.

This clone was seen a few times. The chain joins TRBV10-3 to TRBJ2-7; 7 bases fit TRBD1. CDR3 length: 14 residues. Looked up from germline, CDR1 is ENHRY and CDR2 is SYGVKD. The V and J ends lost 3 bases and 2 bases, in that order; junction bases with no gene match: 4. The CDR3 sequence is CAISEGTVAYEQYF. The DNA of the CDR3 is TGTGCCATCAGTGAAGGGACAGTTGCCTACGAGCAGTACTTC.